These 19 T cell receptor beta chains were sequenced from one sample in a study of cytomegalovirus exposure and HLA in healthy donors. The PCR made use of 60 Vbeta and 13 Jbeta primers. Clones were read by immunoSEQ multiplex PCR, and TCRdb kept only the in-frame ones, dropping some. The repertoire has over 120,000 clones, 75% to 85% of them found once; the top ten carry 4.5% to 5.5%. Sequenced input: PBMCs. All receptors come from a man aged 40-49 years in good health and CMV-seronegative.

This clone was picked up a small number of times. The chain combines TRBV2 with TRBJ1-3; D remains ambiguous. The CDR3 has 16 residues. Germline assignment: CDR1 SNHLY and CDR2 FYNNEI. The ends were cut back, 2 bases at V and 0 bases at J, with 11 bases in the middle. CDR3 nucleotides: TGTGCCAGCAGTGAATTTCCGAGGGTCTCTGGAAACACCATATATTTT. It codes for CASSEFPRVSGNTIYF.

This clone was detected once. The V and J genes are TRBV14 and TRBJ1-2; D unresolved. The CDR3 is 13 amino acids. The germline V gene has CDR1 SGHDN and CDR2 FVKESK. Trimming stripped 6 bases from V and 3 bases from J, with 11 bases between. The DNA of the CDR3 is TGTGCCAGCAGGGGAATCGGGGACTATGGCTACACCTTC. The encoded protein is CASRGIGDYGYTF.

This clone was seen a few times. This chain connects TRBV2 to TRBJ1-1; 8 bases align to TRBD1. This CDR3 is built from 14 residues. After removal of 2 bases from V and 5 bases from J, the junction contained 4 bases not matched to a gene. Per the germline V gene, CDR1 is SNHLY and CDR2 is FYNNEI. DNA of the CDR3: TGTGCCAGCAGTGAATTGACAGGGGTAACTGAAGCTTTCTTT. This codes for CASSELTGVTEAFF.

This clone came up a few times. The chain couples TRBV6-1 to TRBJ1-2; D is unclear. Germline V gene sequence: CDR1 MNHNS, CDR2 SASEGT. CDR3 length: 13 residues. Trimming took off 8 bases at V and 7 bases at J, with 17 bases between the two ends. The CDR3 here is CASEERLTGGYTF. Written as DNA, the CDR3 is TGTGCCAGCGAGGAACGTTTAACGGGTGGCTACACCTTC.

This chain's CDR3 is CASSPGLASGGNSGANVLTF. CDR3 DNA: TGTGCCAGCAGCCCTGGGTTGGCTAGCGGGGGGAACTCTGGGGCCAACGTCCTGACTTTC. The rearrangement joins TRBV4-2 to TRBJ2-6; 11 bases are shared with TRBD2. The CDR3 sequence is 20 residues long. Losses at the gene ends were 4 bases for V and 0 bases for J; bases not matched to a gene: 11. Germline V lookup: CDR1 LGHNA, CDR2 YNFKEQ.

The chain uses TRBV5-1 and TRBJ2-1, with D perhaps TRBD2 (5 bases). V was cut by 4 bases and J by 3 bases, with 11 bases left in between. The CDR3 length is 14 residues. In germline, CDR1 is SGHRS, CDR2 YFSETQ. The CDR3 DNA reads as TGCGCCAGCAGCGTCGAGGGATACTACAATGAGCAGTTCTTC. As protein: CASSVEGYYNEQFF. The entire variable domain, with the rest obtained from reference TRBV5-1 and TRBJ2-1, is as follows: KAGVTQTPRYLIKTRGQQVTLSCSPISGHRSVSWYQQTPGQGLQFLFEYFSETQRNKGNFPGRFSGRQFSNSRSEMNVSTLELGDSALYLCASSVEGYYNEQFFGPGTRLTVL.

This clone showed up just once. The genes are TRBV5-1 and TRBJ2-7; TRBD2 is a possible D gene (5 bases). There are 13 residues in the CDR3. V was trimmed by 4 bases and J by 5 bases, leaving 13 bases between them. Germline V gene lookup returns CDR1 SGHRS and CDR2 YFSETQ. DNA for the CDR3: TGCGCCAGCAGCCTCGGGGTATCGGACGAGCAGTACTTC. Amino acid sequence: CASSLGVSDEQYF.

This sequence joins TRBV7-9 and TRBJ2-5, with 11 bases matching TRBD1. The germline V gene encodes CDR1 SEHNR and CDR2 FQNEAQ (reference sequence). The V and J ends lost 1 base and 5 bases, in that order; junction bases with no gene match: 0. There are 14 residues in the CDR3. CDR3 in DNA: TGTGCCAGCAGCTTAGGGACAGGGGGCGAGACCCAGTACTTC. This codes for CASSLGTGGETQYF.

The chain uses TRBV28 and TRBJ2-1, with 9 positions matching TRBD1. Germline CDR1 is MDHEN and CDR2 is SYDVKM. Trimming cost V 7 bases and J 7 bases; bases outside gene matches: 11. This CDR3 is built from 15 residues. CDR3 sequence: CASITGQGGRNEQFF. The CDR3 DNA follows: TGTGCCAGCATTACGGGACAGGGAGGACGGAATGAGCAGTTCTTC. Using reference TRBV28 and TRBJ2-1 for the parts outside the CDR3, the full variable domain is DVKVTQSSRYLVKRTGEKVFLECVQDMDHENMFWYRQDPGLGLRLIYFSYDVKMKEKGDIPEGYSVSREKKERFSLILESASTNQTSMYLCASITGQGGRNEQFFGPGTRLTVL.

The chain joins TRBV6-1 to TRBJ2-3, with 9 bases identical to TRBD2. The V and J ends lost 3 bases and 4 bases, in that order; junction bases with no gene match: 5. Germline V lookup: CDR1 MNHNS, CDR2 SASEGT. This CDR3 is 15 amino acids long. This CDR3 is CASSELSGGADTQYF. The CDR3 nucleotides are TGTGCCAGCAGTGAGCTTAGCGGGGGCGCAGATACGCAGTATTTT.

The CDR3 loop is CASSFRDTYGYTF. CDR3 DNA: TGTGCCAGCAGCTTCCGGGACACCTATGGCTACACCTTC. The chain recombines TRBV7-2 with TRBJ1-2, with D possibly TRBD1 on 6 matching bases. Germline V gives CDR1 SGHTA, CDR2 FQGNSA. This CDR3 is built from 13 residues. Trimming shortened V by 3 bases and J by 4 bases, and 9 bases separated the two germline ends.

The chain is built from TRBV4-1 and TRBJ1-2; unclear D gene. V was shortened by 0 bases and J by 4 bases, with 12 bases between the two germline ends. Germline CDR1 and CDR2: MGHRA and YSYEKL. The CDR3 loop spans 15 amino acids. The CDR3 loop is CASSQEARTSYGYTF. CDR3 coding DNA: TGCGCCAGCAGCCAAGAGGCACGAACCTCCTATGGCTACACCTTC.

V usage is TRBV7-3 and J usage is TRBJ2-6; 8 nucleotides match TRBD1. The V segment lost 1 base and the J segment 4 bases; nucleotides outside the gene matches: 6. There are 17 residues in the CDR3. CDR1 is SGHTA, CDR2 FQGTGA, per germline. CDR3 loop: CASSLIDRGEGANVLTF. For the CDR3, the DNA is TGTGCCAGCAGCTTAATTGACAGGGGAGAGGGGGCCAACGTCCTGACTTTC.

V is TRBV2 and J is TRBJ2-7; possible D gene TRBD1, 6 bases. V was trimmed by 9 bases and J by 2 bases, leaving 8 bases between them. The CDR3 has 11 residues. CDR1 and CDR2 (germline): SNHLY, FYNNEI. The CDR3 DNA is TGTGCCAGTGGACAGACCTACGAGCAGTACTTC. Protein: CASGQTYEQYF.

This chain joins TRBV5-1 and TRBJ1-1; maybe TRBD1 (5 bases). The germline gives CDR1 SGHRS, CDR2 YFSETQ. Between the trimmed V and J ends, which lost 0 bases and 1 base, there was a span of 19 bases. The CDR3 runs 18 residues. Here the CDR3 reads CASSLGGVGGRPNTEAFF. CDR3 nucleotide sequence: TGCGCCAGCAGCTTGGGGGGGGTAGGTGGACGGCCGAACACTGAAGCTTTCTTT. The full variable domain, rest sourced from reference TRBV5-1 and TRBJ1-1, is KAGVTQTPRYLIKTRGQQVTLSCSPISGHRSVSWYQQTPGQGLQFLFEYFSETQRNKGNFPGRFSGRQFSNSRSEMNVSTLELGDSALYLCASSLGGVGGRPNTEAFFGQGTRLTVV.

The chain uses TRBV29-1 and TRBJ2-7, with D uncertain. From germline, CDR1 is SQVTM and CDR2 ANQGSEA. The CDR3 runs 13 residues. Trimming took off 6 bases at V and 3 bases at J, with 15 bases between the two ends. The CDR3, as DNA: TGCAGCGTAGCCCTTGCGATGAGCTACGAGCAGTACTTC. Translated: CSVALAMSYEQYF.

V usage is TRBV29-1 and J usage is TRBJ1-2, with a tentative D call TRBD1 (5 bases). V lost 4 bases and J 0 bases, leaving 9 bases between the germline ends. Looked up from germline, CDR1 is SQVTM and CDR2 is ANQGSEA. This CDR3 spans 13 amino acids. The chain's CDR3 is CSVVGTSNYGYTF. As DNA, the CDR3 is TGCAGCGTTGTGGGGACTTCTAACTATGGCTACACCTTC.

The rearrangement links TRBV7-2 to TRBJ1-4; the D gene is possibly TRBD1 (6 bases). CDR1 is SGHTA and CDR2 is FQGNSA in the germline V gene. The CDR3 totals 15 residues. The V gene lost 5 bases and the J gene lost 1 base, with 11 bases spanning the gap. CDR3 sequence (DNA): TGTGCCAGCAGCCTTACAGGGCGAACTAATGAAAAACTGTTTTTT. Amino acids: CASSLTGRTNEKLFF.

V is TRBV7-9 and J is TRBJ1-2; 8 bases agree with TRBD1. The CDR3 runs 14 residues. Germline V lookup: CDR1 SEHNR, CDR2 FQNEAQ (reference sequence). V shed 3 bases, J shed 6 bases, and the junction held 6 bases outside the gene matches. The CDR3 is CASSFQGASDGYTF. The CDR3 nucleotides are TGTGCCAGCAGCTTCCAGGGGGCGAGCGATGGCTACACCTTC.